The text below deals with one TCR beta chain. Its specificity is unknown. The data were obtained in a study of T cells in Graves' hyperthyroidism and ophthalmopathy. Looked up from germline, CDR1 is SGHTA and CDR2 is FQGNSA. The V gene lost 5 bases and the J gene lost 6 bases, with 20 bases spanning the gap. This CDR3 spans 17 amino acids. Overall study findings and caveats: Using 13 V-J features, a model discriminated ophthalmopathy from stable hyperthyroidism.

RNA transcripts provided the source from which TCR beta CDR3 regions were amplified. Carried out on the TCR CDR3, a first-round RT-PCR used the HTBI primer set. TCRdb passed the multiplex PCR reads through MiXCR, listing each CDR3 protein once. Here the sample spans nearly 750,000 distinct CDR3 sequences, about 35% being singletons. The chain recombines TRBV7-2 with TRBJ1-6; TRBD1 might be the D (5 bases). The sequencing sample was made of blood. The sequence was collected from a woman between 40 and 55 years old with Graves' hyperthyroidism. CDR3 protein: CASSHLFRGARNSPLHF. DNA for the CDR3: TGTGCCAGCAGCCACCTATTCCGAGGGGCTCGTAATTCACCCCTCCACTTT.